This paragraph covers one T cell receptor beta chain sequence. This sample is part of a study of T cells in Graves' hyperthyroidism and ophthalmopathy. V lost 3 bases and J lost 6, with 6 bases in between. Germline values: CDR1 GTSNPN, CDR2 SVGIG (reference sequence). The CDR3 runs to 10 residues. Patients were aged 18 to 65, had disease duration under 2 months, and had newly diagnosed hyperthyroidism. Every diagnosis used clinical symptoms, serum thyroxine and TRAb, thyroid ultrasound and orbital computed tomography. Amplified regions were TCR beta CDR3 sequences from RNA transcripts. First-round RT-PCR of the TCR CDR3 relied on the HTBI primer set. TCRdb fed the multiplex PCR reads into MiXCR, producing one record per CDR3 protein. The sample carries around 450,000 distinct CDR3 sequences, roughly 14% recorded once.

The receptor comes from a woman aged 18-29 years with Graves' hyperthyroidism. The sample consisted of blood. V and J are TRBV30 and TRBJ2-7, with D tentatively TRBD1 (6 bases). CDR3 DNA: TGTGCCTGGAGGGGGGCCGAGCAGTACTTC. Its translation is CAWRGAEQYF.